The 21 T cell receptor beta chains presented below share a single source sample, sequenced in a study of radiation and T cells in renal cell carcinoma. The time point: baseline pretreatment blood. Indicated treatment: 15 Gy SBRT to primary tumor, nephrectomy 4 weeks later. The method was immunoSEQ multiplex PCR; TCRdb's version includes in-frame clones alone and lacks a portion of them. The profile shows nearly 50,000 clones, approximately 80% of them singletons. This specimen was blood, taken from a patient whose treatment included radiotherapy and nephrectomy. These receptor sequences come from a woman between 65 and 79 years old with renal cell carcinoma.

The V and J genes are TRBV7-9 and TRBJ2-1; 7 bases align to TRBD1. J lost 3 bases, V lost 1 base, and 6 bases had no gene match. Germline V gives CDR1 SEHNR, CDR2 FQNEAQ (reference sequence). This CDR3 has 16 amino acids. This CDR3 is CASSLGTGQLYNEQFF. The CDR3 DNA sequence: TGTGCCAGCAGCTTAGGGACGGGACAGCTCTACAATGAGCAGTTCTTC.

This clone occurred once. The chain has TRBV7-6 and TRBJ2-1, with 11 nucleotides matching TRBD2. With V trimmed by 3 bases and J by 4 bases, 2 bases remained unmatched. This CDR3 is 15 amino acids long. Germline V gene data show CDR1 as SGHVS and CDR2 as FNYEAQ. The CDR3 region is CASSLLAGGYNEQFF. The CDR3, as DNA: TGTGCCAGCAGCTTGCTAGCGGGGGGTTACAATGAGCAGTTCTTC.

This chain joins TRBV5-4 and TRBJ2-3, with TRBD1 as a possible D gene (6 bases). Per the germline V gene, CDR1 is SGHNT and CDR2 is YYREEE (reference sequence). V was cut by 3 bases and J by 3 bases, with 8 bases left in between. The CDR3 totals 13 residues. The CDR3 bases are TGTGCCAGCAGCTCACAGGGAACAGATACGCAGTATTTT. As protein: CASSSQGTDTQYF.

The chain carries TRBV5-5 and TRBJ1-5; 7 positions match TRBD1. Trimming cost V 1 base and J 4 bases; bases outside gene matches: 5. The CDR3 is made up of 15 amino acids. Germline V gene sequence: CDR1 SGHKS, CDR2 YYEKEE (reference sequence). CDR3 in DNA: TGTGCCAGCAGCTTGATCGGACAGGCTAATCAGCCCCAGCATTTT. This translates into CASSLIGQANQPQHF.

The gene calls are TRBV18 and TRBJ1-2, with 9 nucleotides matching TRBD1. This CDR3 has 15 amino acids. The germline CDR1 and CDR2 sequences are KGHSH and LQKENI. After removal of 4 bases from V and 8 bases from J, the junction contained 11 bases not matched to a gene. CDR3 in amino acids: CASSQGQGWGDGYTF. The CDR3 bases are TGTGCCAGCTCACAGGGACAGGGTTGGGGAGACGGCTACACCTTC. Looking up the rest from reference TRBV18 and TRBJ1-2 gives the full variable domain: NAGVMQNPRHLVRRRGQEARLRCSPMKGHSHVYWYRQLPEEGLKFMVYLQKENIIDESGMPKERFSAEFPKEGPSILRIQQVVRGDSAAYFCASSQGQGWGDGYTFGSGTRLTVV.

CDR3 DNA: TGTGCCAGCAGCACTTTAGGCGGGACACTATACAATGAGCAGTTCTTC. It is translated as CASSTLGGTLYNEQFF. The chain has TRBV4-2 and TRBJ2-1; tentatively, D is TRBD1 or TRBD2 (6 bases each). Deletions cut 5 bases from V and 4 bases from J, with 18 bases between. The CDR3 has 16 amino acids. Germline lookup yields CDR1 LGHNA and CDR2 YNFKEQ.

V and J are TRBV18 and TRBJ1-1, with D unclear. From germline, CDR1 is KGHSH and CDR2 LQKENI. The CDR3 length is 14 residues. V was pared by 4 bases and J by 5 bases, with 14 bases between. CDR3 coding DNA: TGTGCCAGCTCACAGGGTGAGGTGGAAACTGAAGCTTTCTTT. Translating gives CASSQGEVETEAFF.

The chain uses TRBV2 and TRBJ1-6; tentative D call: TRBD1 (5 bases). This CDR3 spans 15 amino acids. V lost 5 bases and J lost 2, with 10 bases in between. CDR1 is SNHLY, CDR2 FYNNEI, per germline. The CDR3 nucleotides read TGTGCCAGCAGTTTGGACATCACCTATAATTCACCCCTCCACTTT. This gives the protein CASSLDITYNSPLHF.

V and J are TRBV2 and TRBJ1-1; TRBD1 agrees at 10 bases. The CDR3 extends over 15 amino acids. CDR1 and CDR2 from the germline V gene are SNHLY and FYNNEI. J gave up 8 bases and V 1 base, and 7 bases lay outside the gene matches. CDR3 sequence (DNA): TGTGCCAGCAGTGAAGACTTTTTGGGACAGGGGGAAGCTTTCTTT. It codes for CASSEDFLGQGEAFF.

The rearrangement uses TRBV6-1 and TRBJ1-1; TRBD1 matches at 9 bases. Unmatched junction bases numbered 7, after V lost 8 bases and J lost 3 bases. The CDR3 spans 14 residues. Germline-derived CDR1 and CDR2 are MNHNS and SASEGT. DNA for the CDR3: TGTGCCAGCCTGACAGGGGGTCTGGACACTGAAGCTTTCTTT. It is translated as CASLTGGLDTEAFF.

The chain recombines TRBV7-2 with TRBJ1-1; D gene uncertain. In germline, CDR1 is SGHTA, CDR2 FQGNSA. CDR3 length: 13 amino acids. Trimming removed 3 bases from V and 1 base from J, with 6 bases in between. CDR3 loop: CASSFYKNTEAFF. As DNA, the CDR3 is TGTGCCAGCAGCTTTTATAAGAACACTGAAGCTTTCTTT.

This clone was seen once. The V call is TRBV18, the J call TRBJ2-5; tentatively, D is TRBD1 (6 bases). This CDR3 has 14 amino acids. Germline loops: CDR1 KGHSH, CDR2 LQKENI. V dropped 6 bases and J dropped 4 bases, with 15 bases sitting between them. Written as DNA, the CDR3 is TGTGCCAGCTCGGAACAGGGAGTGGGAGAGACCCAGTACTTC. This gives the protein CASSEQGVGETQYF.

The J gene is TRBJ2-1, the V gene TRBV9; no firm D call. The V end was cut by 2 bases, the J end by 5 bases, with 14 bases between. The CDR3 has 15 amino acids. In germline, CDR1 is SGDLS, CDR2 YYNGEE. CDR3 residues: CASSVGSGGDNEQFF. The CDR3 bases are TGTGCCAGCAGCGTCGGGTCAGGCGGAGACAATGAGCAGTTCTTC.

J is TRBJ2-7 and V is TRBV6-1; D not certain. Germline-derived CDR1 and CDR2 are MNHNS and SASEGT. V dropped 0 bases and J dropped 4 bases, with 22 bases sitting between them. The CDR3 length is 18 residues. CDR3 in amino acids: CASSEAWIGFTSMYEQYF. DNA of the CDR3: TGTGCCAGCAGTGAAGCTTGGATAGGGTTTACGTCTATGTACGAGCAGTACTTC.

The gene calls are TRBV10-3 and TRBJ1-3, with 8 bases that match TRBD1. The CDR3 loop spans 14 amino acids. Trimming removed 8 bases from V and 4 bases from J; junction bases left unmatched: 7. Germline V gives CDR1 ENHRY, CDR2 SYGVKD. CDR3 amino acids: CAIGGQGTGNTIYF. Written as DNA, the CDR3 is TGTGCCATCGGCGGACAGGGAACGGGAAACACCATATATTTT.

The V and J genes are TRBV7-8 and TRBJ2-3, with D possibly being TRBD2 (5 bases). The CDR3 loop spans 15 amino acids. The germline V gene encodes CDR1 SGHVS and CDR2 FQNEAQ. The germline V and J ends were trimmed by 2 bases and 0 bases, with 9 bases remaining between them. The CDR3, as DNA: TGTGCCAGCAGCTTAACCGGACTGAGCACAGATACGCAGTATTTT. This codes for CASSLTGLSTDTQYF.

This rearrangement joins TRBV12-5 to TRBJ1-2; 10 bases fit TRBD1. The CDR3 is 14 residues long. Germline V gene sequence: CDR1 LGHNT, CDR2 FRNRAP. The V gene end was trimmed by 4 bases and the J gene end by 5 bases; junction bases not matched to a gene: 4. The CDR3 coding sequence is TGTGCTAGTGGTTCCGGGGACAGGGGTTATGGCTACACCTTC. It codes for CASGSGDRGYGYTF.

V gene TRBV9 combines with J gene TRBJ1-4; no firm D call. Trimming took 4 bases from V and 6 from J, leaving 16 bases between them. This CDR3 comprises 15 residues. CDR1 and CDR2 (germline): SGDLS, YYNGEE. This CDR3 is CASSPGQSRDEKLFF. As DNA, the CDR3 is TGTGCCAGCAGCCCGGGCCAGTCCAGAGATGAAAAACTGTTTTTT.

The J gene is TRBJ2-3, the V gene TRBV2; 11 positions agree with TRBD1. Germline V lookup: CDR1 SNHLY, CDR2 FYNNEI. V shed 3 bases and J 5 bases; nucleotides not matched to a gene: 7. The CDR3 sequence is 16 residues long. CDR3 amino acids: CASSELGQGVQDTQYF. DNA of the CDR3: TGTGCCAGCAGTGAGCTGGGACAGGGGGTTCAAGATACGCAGTATTTT.

This clone was seen a handful of times. The gene calls are TRBV11-2 and TRBJ2-1; the D gene is possibly TRBD1 (5 bases). This CDR3 comprises 14 residues. Germline V CDR1 and CDR2: SGHAT, FQNNGV. V lost 3 bases and J 6 bases, leaving 12 bases between the germline ends. CDR3 sequence reads: CASSFVGQSNEQFF. Written as DNA, the CDR3 is TGTGCCAGCAGCTTTGTAGGACAATCCAATGAGCAGTTCTTC.

A single count supports this clone. This chain connects TRBV11-3 to TRBJ2-1; D might be TRBD2 (5 bases). The germline V gene encodes CDR1 SGHNT and CDR2 YENEEA. This CDR3 contains 15 residues. V lost 5 bases, J lost 6 bases, and 17 bases lay in between. The CDR3 loop is CASSPMSGFGNEQFF. The DNA for the CDR3 is TGTGCCAGCAGCCCCATGAGCGGTTTCGGCAATGAGCAGTTCTTC.